The rows below give T cell receptor beta chains drawn from one sample of a study of metastatic and nonmetastatic thyroid tumors. MiXCR re-clonotyped the PCR reads for TCRdb. The sample has tens of thousands of clones, roughly 33% seen once; the top ten hold 15% to 20%. Sequenced sample: tumor tissue. The source is a female donor with papillary thyroid cancer or a benign thyroid nodule (not recorded which). Some clones in this sample may be carry-over from other donors' samples. Each CDR3 is given with its conserved first and last residue. Each record gives: V gene, D gene, clone size, J gene, CDR3 protein, CDR3 DNA. The D gene is left open where the match is weak. Not every row has a clone size; where given, it reads once, few, many or a size class.

V gene: TRBV4-2
D gene: NA
clone size: few
J gene: TRBJ2-5
CDR3 protein: CASSQDIPGRGLETQYF
CDR3 DNA: TGTGCCAGCAGCCAAGATATCCCGGGCAGGGGCTTAGAGACCCAGTACTTC

V gene: TRBV6-4
D gene: TRBD1
clone size: NA
J gene: TRBJ2-3
CDR3 protein: CASSETGGTDTQYF
CDR3 DNA: TGTGCCAGCAGTGAGACAGGGGGCACAGATACGCAGTATTTT

V gene: TRBV6-4
D gene: TRBD2
clone size: NA
J gene: TRBJ2-1
CDR3 protein: CASSRSSGTYNEQFF
CDR3 DNA: TGTGCCAGCAGCCGATCTAGCGGCACCTACAATGAGCAGTTCTTC

V gene: TRBV7-6
D gene: NA
clone size: NA
J gene: TRBJ2-3
CDR3 protein: CASSWGAGVFTDTQYF
CDR3 DNA: TGTGCCAGCAGCTGGGGGGCGGGAGTCTTCACAGATACGCAGTATTTT

V gene: TRBV19
D gene: TRBD1
clone size: few
J gene: TRBJ2-7
CDR3 protein: CASSIPGGLEQYF
CDR3 DNA: TGTGCCAGTAGTATCCCAGGGGGTCTCGAGCAGTACTTC

V gene: TRBV28
D gene: TRBD1
clone size: few
J gene: TRBJ1-2
CDR3 protein: CASSWDRERGYTF
CDR3 DNA: TGTGCCAGCAGTTGGGACAGGGAAAGAGGCTACACCTTC

V gene: TRBV3-1
D gene: TRBD1
clone size: NA
J gene: TRBJ2-1
CDR3 protein: CASSREGASYNEQFF
CDR3 DNA: TGTGCCAGCAGCCGAGAGGGGGCCTCCTACAATGAGCAGTTCTTC

V gene: TRBV28
D gene: NA
clone size: NA
J gene: TRBJ2-7
CDR3 protein: CASSLRYEQYF
CDR3 DNA: TGTGCCAGCAGTTTGAGGTACGAGCAGTACTTC

V gene: TRBV28
D gene: TRBD1
clone size: many
J gene: TRBJ2-2
CDR3 protein: CASSALGQGFTGELFF
CDR3 DNA: TGTGCCAGCAGTGCCCTGGGACAGGGGTTCACCGGGGAGCTGTTTTTT

V gene: TRBV28
D gene: NA
clone size: NA
J gene: TRBJ1-6
CDR3 protein: CASSPGADHSPLHF
CDR3 DNA: TGTGCCAGCAGCCCCGGGGCGGATCACTCACCCCTCCACTTT

V gene: TRBV7-6
D gene: NA
clone size: NA
J gene: TRBJ1-1
CDR3 protein: CASSILQGWNTEAFF
CDR3 DNA: TGTGCCAGCAGCATATTACAGGGATGGAACACTGAAGCTTTCTTT

V gene: TRBV7-9
D gene: NA
clone size: NA
J gene: TRBJ1-1
CDR3 protein: CASSLRAGMNTEAFF
CDR3 DNA: TGTGCCAGCAGCTTACGGGCCGGGATGAACACTGAAGCTTTCTTT

V gene: TRBV6-1
D gene: TRBD1
clone size: few
J gene: TRBJ1-6
CDR3 protein: CASTGTADNSPLHF
CDR3 DNA: TGTGCCAGCACAGGGACAGCTGATAATTCACCCCTCCACTTT

V gene: TRBV27
D gene: NA
clone size: NA
J gene: TRBJ1-5
CDR3 protein: CASRDSYYSNQPQHF
CDR3 DNA: TGTGCCAGCAGGGACAGCTATTATAGCAATCAGCCCCAGCATTTT

V gene: TRBV20-1
D gene: NA
clone size: NA
J gene: TRBJ1-1
CDR3 protein: CSARSPVFNTEAFF
CDR3 DNA: TGCAGTGCTAGGTCCCCAGTCTTCAACACTGAAGCTTTCTTT

V gene: TRBV18
D gene: NA
clone size: once
J gene: TRBJ1-4
CDR3 protein: CASSPPLGLTNEKLFF
CDR3 DNA: TGTGCCAGCTCACCACCGCTGGGGCTGACTAATGAAAAACTGTTTTTT

V gene: TRBV18
D gene: NA
clone size: NA
J gene: TRBJ1-1
CDR3 protein: CASSFESEGTEAFF
CDR3 DNA: TGTGCCAGCTCTTTCGAGAGTGAGGGAACTGAAGCTTTCTTT